This paragraph covers one T cell receptor (beta chain) sequence. This sample includes further DNA sequences coding for the same CDR3. The repertoire was sequenced with immunoSEQ multiplex PCR; TCRdb's copy has only in-frame clones and lacks some. Of some 1,600,000 clones listed, 95% to 99% were seen once; the top ten hold about 0.42%. The data were taken from a study of shared clonotypes between healthy human individuals. Germline V CDR1 and CDR2: SGHNT, YYREEE (reference sequence). This CDR3 comprises 14 residues. The V end was cut by 0 bases, the J end by 2 bases, with 8 bases between. This clonotype was sampled from a man aged 30 to 39 in good health. The rearrangement joins TRBV5-4 to TRBJ2-5; D is perhaps TRBD1 (5 bases). The source material was naive CD4+ T cells sorted from blood. As for subset: CD45RA+ positively selected. The DNA of the CDR3 is TGTGCCAGCAGCTTGGTCCCAGGGCAAGAGACCCAGTACTTC. Encoded protein: CASSLVPGQETQYF.